These T cell receptor beta chains were read from a single sample in a study of T cell responses to AZD1222 COVID-19 vaccine. TCRdb keeps only in-frame clones here, not all; method: immunoSEQ multiplex PCR. The sample carries around 150,000 clones, approximately 92% recorded once. The sequencing used peripheral blood, collected 28 days after the second AZD1222 dose. These receptors came from an adult who received the AZD1222 COVID-19 vaccine. The conserved cysteine and the conserved F or W are not part of the CDR3 here. The order of the fields is V gene, J gene, CDR3 protein.

V: TRBV6-5; J: TRBJ1-6; CDR3: ASSFQGVNSPLH
V: TRBV5-1; J: TRBJ1-4; CDR3: ASSLLRPGEKLF
V: TRBV7-9; J: TRBJ1-1; CDR3: ASSLVAGGVEAF
V: TRBV7-6; J: TRBJ2-1; CDR3: ASSLGAGGSNEQF
V: TRBV20-1; J: TRBJ1-1; CDR3: SARASQAF
V: TRBV18; J: TRBJ1-1; CDR3: ASSPLGGRSEAF
V: TRBV28; J: TRBJ2-5; CDR3: ASSMALAAQTQY
V: TRBV4-3; J: TRBJ2-6; CDR3: ASSQDPQASGANVLT
V: TRBV28; J: TRBJ2-1; CDR3: ASSRASDSQF
V: TRBV29-1; J: TRBJ2-1; CDR3: SVLGRVFVQF
V: TRBV5-6; J: TRBJ2-7; CDR3: ASSRIAGGSYEQY
V: TRBV5-1; J: TRBJ1-5; CDR3: ASSLSGGDQPQH
V: TRBV7-2; J: TRBJ2-3; CDR3: ASSLMPTSGGRTQY
V: TRBV5-1; J: TRBJ2-5; CDR3: ASSLRQIQETQY
V: TRBV29-1; J: TRBJ2-5; CDR3: SALGGQETQY
V: TRBV4-3; J: TRBJ1-6; CDR3: ASSQGGTGKNNSPLH
V: TRBV6-5; J: TRBJ2-7; CDR3: ASSTSGTGAYEQY
V: TRBV5-4; J: TRBJ2-3; CDR3: ASSLAGRATDTQY
V: TRBV28; J: TRBJ2-1; CDR3: ASSFPSGNNEQF
V: TRBV7-3; J: TRBJ2-4; CDR3: ASSLLGGAKNIQY
V: TRBV7-8; J: TRBJ2-7; CDR3: ATRGRGPYEQY
V: TRBV5-8; J: TRBJ2-7; CDR3: ASSLAGARLRYEQY
V: TRBV6-1; J: TRBJ1-1; CDR3: ASSEARTRTF
V: TRBV7-9; J: TRBJ2-2; CDR3: ASRLGDTGELF
V: TRBV4-1; J: TRBJ1-1; CDR3: ASSQDRGTEAF
V: TRBV19; J: TRBJ1-4; CDR3: ASTFGPGRGIEKLF
V: TRBV5-1; J: TRBJ2-1; CDR3: ASSAGLAGGEQF
V: TRBV6-5; J: TRBJ1-6; CDR3: ASLYEGQPFHCFH
V: TRBV3-1/TRBV3-2; J: TRBJ2-3; CDR3: ASSQITDTQY
V: TRBV6-5; J: TRBJ2-1; CDR3: ASSWTGGNEQF
V: TRBV19; J: TRBJ1-4; CDR3: ATRGTAKTNEKLF
V: TRBV19; J: TRBJ2-7; CDR3: ASSTLTTGSYEQY
V: TRBV19; J: TRBJ1-4; CDR3: ASRASTGPRGKLF
V: TRBV18; J: TRBJ2-3; CDR3: ASSRLASTGARDTQY
V: TRBV12-5; J: TRBJ2-1; CDR3: ASGLVLGSKRSSYNEQF
V: TRBV27; J: TRBJ1-2; CDR3: ASSLGAGYGYT
V: TRBV24-1; J: TRBJ2-5; CDR3: ATSDGTSGGAETQY
V: TRBV30; J: TRBJ1-3; CDR3: AWSADSTPR
V: TRBV4-1; J: TRBJ2-4; CDR3: ASSQDPSQAGGQANIQY
V: TRBV20-1; J: TRBJ2-7; CDR3: SASWSGTYEQY
V: TRBV6-2/TRBV6-3; J: TRBJ2-1; CDR3: ASSPLYNEQF
V: TRBV11-3; J: TRBJ2-7; CDR3: ASSTRLTEQY
V: TRBV4-1; J: TRBJ1-1; CDR3: ASSDTVTIPGTEAF
V: TRBV6-6; J: TRBJ1-2; CDR3: ASSRNLRQGVHYGYT
V: TRBV5-1; J: TRBJ1-3; CDR3: ASSLGRERDTIY
V: TRBV9; J: TRBJ2-2; CDR3: ASSVMRTNTGELF
V: TRBV7-9; J: TRBJ1-2; CDR3: ASSFGGLGGYT
V: TRBV7-8; J: TRBJ1-1; CDR3: ASSLGYTLNTEAF
V: TRBV5-1; J: TRBJ2-3; CDR3: ASSLSGDTDTQY
V: TRBV10-2; J: TRBJ1-5; CDR3: ASGGNQPQH
V: TRBV7-9; J: TRBJ1-2; CDR3: ASSSQTGLRYGYT
V: TRBV4-1; J: TRBJ1-5; CDR3: ASSQVYGANQPQH
V: TRBV9; J: TRBJ2-3; CDR3: ASSVGTTDTQY
V: TRBV20-1; J: TRBJ1-4; CDR3: SAPRPGQLF
V: TRBV5-1; J: TRBJ1-1; CDR3: ASSFPGQGGTEAF
V: TRBV5-1; J: TRBJ1-3; CDR3: ASSPGQSAEFGNAGNTIY
V: TRBV6-5; J: TRBJ1-6; CDR3: ASSYSARQYNSPLH
V: TRBV7-9; J: TRBJ1-1; CDR3: ASSLRETTEAF
V: TRBV28; J: TRBJ1-3; CDR3: ASRLGQSNTIY